The T cell receptor (beta chain) described here comes from a study of blood T cells in healthy people across ages. Study-wide context: About one barcoded beta molecule was captured per two T cells (by template switching).

Trimming removed 5 bases at V and 2 bases at J, with 13 bases between. This CDR3 spans 14 amino acids. Per the germline V gene, CDR1 is SGHTA and CDR2 is FQGNSA. PCR was performed a second time for about 6 to 12 cycles using a sample-barcoded 5' primer and a J-beta primer mix. Each CDR3 protein is one row after TCRdb ran MiXCR on the 5' RACE reads. The sample comprises over a million distinct CDR3 sequences, over 35% of which are singletons, and under 20% rests with the top ten. General study results and limits: Comparison with aged donors showed that long-lived donors had more naive CD4+ cells and higher diversity. The recorded TCR beta diversity per million T cells decreased in a roughly linear manner with age. For the donors, CMV status was unknown and possibly confounded expanded clonotype changes.

This clonotype was counted only a few times. The target antigen is unknown. The specimen was blood. The receptor comes from an older woman in good health. This chain links TRBV7-2 with TRBJ2-7, with a weak D call TRBD1 (6 bases). The CDR3 DNA sequence: TGTGCCAGCAGCCCTCCTCAGGGGACCTACGAGCAGTACTTC. It translates to CASSPPQGTYEQYF.